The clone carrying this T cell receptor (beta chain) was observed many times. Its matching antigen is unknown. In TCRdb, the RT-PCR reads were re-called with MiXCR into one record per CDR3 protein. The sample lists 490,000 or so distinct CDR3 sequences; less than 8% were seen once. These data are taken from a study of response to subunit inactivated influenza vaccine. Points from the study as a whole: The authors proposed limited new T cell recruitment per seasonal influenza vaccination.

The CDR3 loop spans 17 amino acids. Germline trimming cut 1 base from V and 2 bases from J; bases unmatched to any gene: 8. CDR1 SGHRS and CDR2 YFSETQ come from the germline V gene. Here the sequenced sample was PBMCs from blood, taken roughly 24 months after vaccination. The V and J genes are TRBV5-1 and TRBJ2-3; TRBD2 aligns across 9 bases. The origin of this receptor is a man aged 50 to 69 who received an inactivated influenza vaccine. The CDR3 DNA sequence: TGCGCCAGCAGCTTGTGGGGTAGCGGGGGCTCCACAGATACGCAGTATTTT. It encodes CASSLWGSGGSTDTQYF.